The 25 T cell receptor beta chains below were found in one sample sequenced in a study of blood T cells in healthy people across ages (dated by TCRdb to between 2014 and 2017). Preparation of the library involved 5' RACE. Sequencing was carried out with an Illumina HiSeq 2500. The second PCR ran for roughly 6 to 11 cycles and used a J-beta primer mix along with a sample-barcoded 5' primer. Through fastp at Q25 and MiXCR, TCRdb rebuilt clones from the public reads, retaining in-frame beta chains. Identical CDR3 protein sequences are pooled into one entry, listed with their most common genes and DNA. In all, the sample holds roughly 2 million distinct CDR3 sequences, and roughly 52% of those were seen once. The ten biggest clones cover approximately 2% of the sample. Sample: blood. All receptors come from a middle-aged woman in good health.

The gene calls are TRBV4-2 and TRBJ2-2; D is unresolved. CDR3 length: 15 amino acids. CDR1 is LGHNA and CDR2 is YNFKEQ in the germline V gene. The V gene lost 0 bases and the J gene lost 0 bases, with 5 bases spanning the gap. The DNA of the CDR3 is TGTGCCAGCAGCCAAGAATGGTCGAACACCGGGGAGCTGTTTTTT. It yields the protein CASSQEWSNTGELFF.

Concerning this clonotype: This could be a read error, since a much larger clone is one nucleotide away. CDR3 loop: CSVLGHTGDTGVNVLTF. The CDR3, as DNA: TGCAGCGTTCTGGGCCACACAGGGGATACTGGGGTCAACGTCCTGACTTTC. The gene calls are TRBV29-1 and TRBJ2-6; 7 bases line up with TRBD1. Germline CDR1 is SQVTM and CDR2 is ANQGSEA. This CDR3 has 17 amino acids.

The chain recombines TRBV3-1 with TRBJ1-2; D might be TRBD1 (6 bases). The CDR3 consists of 14 residues. V was trimmed by 0 bases and J by 7 bases, leaving 12 bases between them. CDR1 LGHDT and CDR2 YNNKEL come from the germline V gene (reference sequence). CDR3 amino acids: CASSQDLGGPGYTF. DNA of the CDR3: TGTGCCAGCAGCCAAGATCTCGGGGGCCCTGGCTACACCTTC.

The rearrangement links TRBV7-9 to TRBJ2-3, with 8 bases that match TRBD1. V trimming: 5 bases; J trimming: 7 bases; junction bases outside the gene matches: 5. This CDR3 contains 13 residues. Germline-derived CDR1 and CDR2 are SEHNR and FQNEAQ (reference sequence). This CDR3 is CASSLGTGHTQYF. CDR3 sequence (DNA): TGTGCCAGCAGCCTCGGGACAGGCCATACGCAGTATTTT.

This clonotype was observed a handful of times. This rearrangement joins TRBV4-2 to TRBJ2-5; 13 positions match TRBD2. Germline-derived CDR1 and CDR2 are LGHNA and YNFKEQ. The ends lost 3 bases at V and 4 bases at J; junction bases unmatched: 5. The length of the CDR3 is 16 residues. The CDR3 DNA follows: TGTGCCAGCAGCCAGACTGGGACTAGCGGGGCAGAGACCCAGTACTTC. Encoded protein: CASSQTGTSGAETQYF.

This clonotype was recorded a few times. The chain has TRBV7-2 and TRBJ2-7; D is uncertain. This CDR3 is 13 amino acids long. CDR1 SGHTA and CDR2 FQGNSA come from the germline V gene. Trimming removed 4 bases from V and 6 bases from J, with 13 bases in between. In DNA form, the CDR3 reads TGTGCCAGCAGCTCCCCTAACCGAGTCGAGCAGTACTTC. Translation: CASSSPNRVEQYF.

This chain links TRBV7-8 with TRBJ2-7, with 10 nucleotides matching TRBD1. The CDR3 sequence is 12 residues long. Germline CDR1 is SGHVS and CDR2 is FQNEAQ. The V gene end was trimmed by 10 bases and the J gene end by 7 bases; junction bases not matched to a gene: 7. The CDR3 bases are TGTGCCACGGGGGACAGGGGACTTGAGCAGTACTTC. Its protein product is CATGDRGLEQYF.

This clonotype was observed at least ten times. CDR3: CASSRTGQGYNSPLHF. DNA of the CDR3: TGTGCCAGCAGCCGAACCGGACAGGGCTATAATTCACCCCTCCACTTT. This chain joins TRBV7-2 and TRBJ1-6; 8 nucleotides agree with TRBD1. This CDR3 comprises 16 residues. Trimming cost V 5 bases and J 3 bases; bases outside gene matches: 6. Germline CDR1 and CDR2: SGHTA and FQGNSA.

The chain has TRBV7-2 and TRBJ2-1; 9 positions agree with TRBD2. V gave up 4 bases and J gave up 8 bases; unmatched junction bases: 9. Germline V gene data show CDR1 as SGHTA and CDR2 as FQGNSA. This CDR3 has 15 residues. CDR3 sequence (DNA): TGTGCCAGCAGCTCCGCGGGGGGGCCGGGCTATGAGCAGTTCTTC. It specifies CASSSAGGPGYEQFF.

This clonotype was seen more than once but under ten times. The chain recombines TRBV4-1 with TRBJ1-2; no clear D gene. Trimming took 6 bases from V and 4 from J, leaving 15 bases between them. Germline CDR1 reads MGHRA; CDR2 reads YSYEKL. This CDR3 has 14 amino acids. As DNA, the CDR3 is TGCGCCAGCAGGCCTACAGTAGCCCTCTATGGCTACACCTTC. It yields the protein CASRPTVALYGYTF.

The V call is TRBV3-1, the J call TRBJ1-4; D is unclear. CDR1 LGHDT and CDR2 YNNKEL come from the germline V gene (reference sequence). The CDR3 is 14 residues long. V lost 3 bases and J lost 3, with 8 bases in between. This CDR3 reads CASSQPDSNEKLFF. CDR3 sequence (DNA): TGTGCCAGCAGCCAGCCAGATTCTAATGAAAAACTGTTTTTT.

This clonotype turned up a few times. The CDR3 bases are TGTGCCAGCCTGGGGGAATTGGCTAGTCGTGAGACCCAGTACTTC. Protein product: CASLGELASRETQYF. This chain connects TRBV2 to TRBJ2-7; TRBD1 or TRBD2 may be the D gene (5 bases each). The end of the DNA fits TRBJ2-5 better, so the J call may be wrong. Germline V gives CDR1 SNHLY, CDR2 FYNNEI. The CDR3 loop spans 15 amino acids.

The chain couples TRBV6-2 or TRBV6-3 to TRBJ2-1; TRBD1 is a possible D gene (6 bases). The ends were cut back, 2 bases at V and 7 bases at J, with 18 bases in the middle. Germline CDR1 and CDR2: MNHEY and SVGEGT. The CDR3 extends over 16 amino acids. The CDR3 DNA follows: TGTGCCAGCAGTTACCAGAGACAGGTTGGGGGAAATGAGCAGTTCTTC. It codes for CASSYQRQVGGNEQFF.

This sequence joins TRBV28 and TRBJ1-2; a weak D match, TRBD1 (6 bases). CDR1 is MDHEN and CDR2 is SYDVKM in the germline V gene. V was pared by 8 bases and J by 6 bases, with 22 bases between. This CDR3 has 15 amino acids. For the CDR3, the DNA is TGTGCCAGCCGCGTTATGGGGGCAACCTTAGATGGCTACACCTTC. It yields the protein CASRVMGATLDGYTF.

V is TRBV5-1 and J is TRBJ2-1; TRBD2 aligns across 10 bases. CDR1 is SGHRS, CDR2 YFSETQ, per germline. This CDR3 is built from 16 residues. Trimming at V came to 2 bases and at J to 8 bases, leaving 10 bases not matched to a gene. CDR3 bases: TGCGCCAGCAGCTTAGCGGGGGGGCCGCGTGGAGATGAGCAGTTCTTC. Its translation is CASSLAGGPRGDEQFF.

The gene calls are TRBV27 and TRBJ2-5, with TRBD1 identical over 7 bases. The CDR3 spans 15 residues. V shed 5 bases and J 5 bases; nucleotides not matched to a gene: 11. Per the germline V gene, CDR1 is MNHEY and CDR2 is SMNVEV (reference sequence). The CDR3 spells CASSPRQGIWETQYF. In DNA, the CDR3 is TGTGCCAGCAGTCCACGACAGGGAATCTGGGAGACCCAGTACTTC.

This clonotype was seen a few times. V usage is TRBV20-1 and J usage is TRBJ2-7; TRBD2 agrees at 7 bases. Trimming took 5 bases from V and 2 from J; bases not matched to a gene: 9. CDR3 length: 14 amino acids. Germline V gives CDR1 DFQATT, CDR2 SNEGSKA (reference sequence). The CDR3 bases are TGCAGTGCTGTTGGGCCTAGCGGAACCTACGAGCAGTACTTC. Its translation is CSAVGPSGTYEQYF.

Concerning this clonotype: A read error may account for a junction end that differs from germline. This rearrangement joins TRBV4-3 to TRBJ2-3, with a tentative D call TRBD2 (7 bases). This CDR3 has 19 residues. Germline V gene lookup returns CDR1 LGHNA and CDR2 YSLEER. The CDR3 sequence: CASSQEGVWGGASTETQYF. The DNA of the CDR3 is TGCGCCAGCAGCCAGGAGGGGGTTTGGGGGGGGGCCAGCACAGAGACGCAGTATTTT.

The chain employs TRBV20-1 and TRBJ2-5; 7 positions match TRBD2. Germline CDR1 is DFQATT and CDR2 is SNEGSKA (reference sequence). The length of the CDR3 is 14 residues. J lost 1 base, V lost 6 bases, and 8 bases had no gene match. The CDR3 DNA follows: TGCAGTGCCCGAGTGGGAGGGACCCAAGAGACCCAGTACTTC. Protein product: CSARVGGTQETQYF.

This clonotype has only a few counts. The chain couples TRBV20-1 to TRBJ2-3; tentatively, D is TRBD2 (6 bases). The length of the CDR3 is 15 residues. Germline CDR1 DFQATT, CDR2 SNEGSKA (reference sequence). Trimming shortened V by 0 bases and J by 2 bases, and 12 bases separated the two germline ends. The CDR3 here is CSARDRLLATDTQYF. The CDR3 nucleotides read TGCAGTGCTAGAGATCGGCTACTAGCCACAGATACGCAGTATTTT.

V gene TRBV7-9 combines with J gene TRBJ2-4; D is perhaps TRBD2 (5 bases). The DNA end lines up better with TRBJ2-7; the J call may be wrong. Germline assignment: CDR1 SEHNR and CDR2 FQNEAQ (reference sequence). This CDR3 has 14 amino acids. The CDR3 DNA follows: TGTGCCAGCAGCGCGGCGGGCAGGTACTACGAGCAGTACTTC. Residues: CASSAAGRYYEQYF.

The chain carries TRBV18 and TRBJ2-1; no firm D call. The germline V gene encodes CDR1 KGHSH and CDR2 LQKENI. The CDR3 length is 16 residues. V was pared by 0 bases and J by 2 bases, with 11 bases between. CDR3 in amino acids: CASSPPDTSAYNEQFF. In DNA form, the CDR3 reads TGTGCCAGCTCACCACCCGACACGTCAGCCTACAATGAGCAGTTCTTC.

For this clonotype: The junction does not match germline at one end; this may be a read error. The V gene is TRBV6-1, the J gene TRBJ1-2; 8 bases are shared with TRBD1. There are 15 residues in the CDR3. Per germline, CDR1 MNHNS and CDR2 SASEGT. The CDR3 DNA is TGTGCCAGCACCCCGGACAGGGCAATTAACTATGGCCACACCTTC. This translates into CASTPDRAINYGHTF.

The V call is TRBV6-2 or TRBV6-3, the J call TRBJ2-1; D gene unclear. The germline CDR1 and CDR2 sequences are MNHEY and SVGEGT. The V and J ends lost 7 bases and 3 bases respectively, with 19 bases between them. The CDR3 runs 16 residues. The CDR3 bases are TGTGCCAGCACTTCCCCGGTGGGCATACTCTACAATGAGCAGTTCTTC. Its translation: CASTSPVGILYNEQFF.

J is TRBJ2-5 and V is TRBV28; D uncertain. The V gene lost 5 bases and the J gene lost 11 bases, with 18 bases spanning the gap. Germline CDR1 is MDHEN and CDR2 is SYDVKM. The CDR3 is made up of 13 amino acids. CDR3 sequence: CASSTGVPQEQYF. CDR3 nucleotide sequence: TGTGCCAGCAGTACTGGGGTACCCCAAGAGCAGTACTTC.